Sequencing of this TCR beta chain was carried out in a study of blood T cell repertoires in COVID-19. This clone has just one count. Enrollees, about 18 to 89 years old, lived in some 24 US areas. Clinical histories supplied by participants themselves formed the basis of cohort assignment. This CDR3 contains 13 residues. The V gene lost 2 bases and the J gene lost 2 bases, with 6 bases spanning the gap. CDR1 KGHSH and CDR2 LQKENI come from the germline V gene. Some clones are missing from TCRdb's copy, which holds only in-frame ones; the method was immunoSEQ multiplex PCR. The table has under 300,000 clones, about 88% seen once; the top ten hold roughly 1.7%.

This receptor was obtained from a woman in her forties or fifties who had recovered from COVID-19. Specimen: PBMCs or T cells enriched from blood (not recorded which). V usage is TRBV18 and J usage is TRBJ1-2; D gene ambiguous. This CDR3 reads CASSPDKNYGYTF. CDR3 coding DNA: TGTGCCAGCTCACCAGACAAAAACTATGGCTACACCTTC.